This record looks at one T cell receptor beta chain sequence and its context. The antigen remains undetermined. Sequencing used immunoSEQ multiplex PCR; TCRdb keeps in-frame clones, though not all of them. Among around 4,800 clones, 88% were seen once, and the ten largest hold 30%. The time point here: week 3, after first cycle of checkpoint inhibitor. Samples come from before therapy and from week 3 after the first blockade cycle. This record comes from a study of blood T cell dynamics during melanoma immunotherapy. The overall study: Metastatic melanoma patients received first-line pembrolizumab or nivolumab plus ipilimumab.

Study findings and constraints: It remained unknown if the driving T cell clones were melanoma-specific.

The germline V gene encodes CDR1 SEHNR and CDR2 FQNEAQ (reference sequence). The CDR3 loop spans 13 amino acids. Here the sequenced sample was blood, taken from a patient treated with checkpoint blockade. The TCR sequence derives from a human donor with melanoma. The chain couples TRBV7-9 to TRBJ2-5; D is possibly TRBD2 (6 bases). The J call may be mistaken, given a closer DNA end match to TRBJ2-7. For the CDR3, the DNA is TGTGCCAGCAGCCACTCTAGCGCCTACGAGCAGTACTTC. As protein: CASSHSSAYEQYF.